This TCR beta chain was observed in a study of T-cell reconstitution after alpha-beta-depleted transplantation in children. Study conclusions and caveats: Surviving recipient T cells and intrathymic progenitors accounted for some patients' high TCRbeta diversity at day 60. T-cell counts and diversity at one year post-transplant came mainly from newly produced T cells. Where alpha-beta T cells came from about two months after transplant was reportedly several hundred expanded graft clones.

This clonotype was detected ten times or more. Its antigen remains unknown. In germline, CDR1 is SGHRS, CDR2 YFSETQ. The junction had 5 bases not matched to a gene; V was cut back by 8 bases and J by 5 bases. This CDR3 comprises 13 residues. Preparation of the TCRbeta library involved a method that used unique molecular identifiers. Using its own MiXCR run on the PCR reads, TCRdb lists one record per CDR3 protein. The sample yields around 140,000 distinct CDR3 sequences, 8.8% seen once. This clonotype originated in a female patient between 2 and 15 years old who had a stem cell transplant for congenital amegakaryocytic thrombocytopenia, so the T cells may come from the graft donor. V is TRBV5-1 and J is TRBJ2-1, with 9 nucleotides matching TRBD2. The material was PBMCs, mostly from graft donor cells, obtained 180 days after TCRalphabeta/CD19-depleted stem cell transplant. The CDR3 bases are TGCGCCAGTAAAGCGGGGGGAAACAATGAGCAGTTCTTC. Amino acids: CASKAGGNNEQFF.